Listed below are T cell receptor beta chains from one sample, sequenced in a study of cytomegalovirus exposure and HLA in healthy donors. Data came from immunoSEQ multiplex PCR; TCRdb stores just in-frame clones and leaves some out. The sample lists roughly 45,000 clones, around 62% occurring once. Sample: PBMCs. These receptors all stem from a human donor in good health. Both conserved end residues are part of each CDR3. Fields, in order: V gene, J gene, D gene, clone size, CDR3 DNA, CDR3 protein. D genes are given only for firm matches. Size is stated for part of the rows, as once, few or many counts, or as a class when the clone is expanded.

V gene: TRBV30; J gene: TRBJ2-2; D gene: TRBD1; clone size: -; CDR3 DNA: TGTGCCTGGAGGCCGACAGGGGCGAACACCGGGGAGCTGTTTTTT; CDR3 protein: CAWRPTGANTGELFF
V gene: TRBV4-2; J gene: TRBJ2-3; D gene: TRBD2; clone size: -; CDR3 DNA: TGTGCCAGCAGCCTATACCTCTCCGGGGGGGCCCCAGATACGCAGTATTTT; CDR3 protein: CASSLYLSGGAPDTQYF
V gene: TRBV19; J gene: TRBJ2-5; D gene: -; clone size: -; CDR3 DNA: TGTGCCAGTAGTATGCGACTCCAAGAGACCCAGTACTTC; CDR3 protein: CASSMRLQETQYF
V gene: TRBV10-3; J gene: TRBJ2-7; D gene: TRBD1; clone size: few; CDR3 DNA: TGTGCCATCAGTGAGTGGGACAGAAAGTCCTACGAGCAGTACTTC; CDR3 protein: CAISEWDRKSYEQYF
V gene: TRBV18; J gene: TRBJ1-4; D gene: TRBD1; clone size: -; CDR3 DNA: TGTGCCAGCTCACCGATGACAGGGTCAAGGGAAAAACTGTTTTTT; CDR3 protein: CASSPMTGSREKLFF
V gene: TRBV29-1; J gene: TRBJ2-3; D gene: -; clone size: once; CDR3 DNA: TGCAGTGTGGCAGGGCGAGTAGCAGATACGCAGTATTTT; CDR3 protein: CSVAGRVADTQYF
V gene: TRBV9; J gene: TRBJ1-2; D gene: TRBD1; clone size: few; CDR3 DNA: TGTGCCAGCAGCACCTCCGGGACAGACTATGGCTACACCTTC; CDR3 protein: CASSTSGTDYGYTF
V gene: TRBV11-2; J gene: TRBJ2-3; D gene: TRBD1; clone size: few; CDR3 DNA: TGTGCCAGCAGCCAAAACAGGGGAGCAACTACGCAGTATTTT; CDR3 protein: CASSQNRGATTQYF
V gene: TRBV9; J gene: TRBJ2-3; D gene: TRBD1; clone size: once; CDR3 DNA: TGTGCCAGCAGCGAGGGGACAGGGACGTATACGCAGTATTTT; CDR3 protein: CASSEGTGTYTQYF
V gene: TRBV11-2; J gene: TRBJ1-1; D gene: -; clone size: -; CDR3 DNA: TGTGCCAGCAGGCGGACAGCCCAGAACACTGAAGCTTTCTTT; CDR3 protein: CASRRTAQNTEAFF
V gene: TRBV6-1; J gene: TRBJ2-1; D gene: -; clone size: -; CDR3 DNA: TGTGCCAGCAGATTCAGGGTCAATGAGCAGTTCTTC; CDR3 protein: CASRFRVNEQFF
V gene: TRBV6-5; J gene: TRBJ1-4; D gene: TRBD1; clone size: few; CDR3 DNA: TGTGCCAGCAGTGTTGGGACAGGGGGTGAAAAACTGTTTTTT; CDR3 protein: CASSVGTGGEKLFF
V gene: TRBV7-9; J gene: TRBJ2-7; D gene: TRBD1; clone size: -; CDR3 DNA: TGTGCCAGCAGCAGAGACAGGGATACCTACGAGCAGTACTTC; CDR3 protein: CASSRDRDTYEQYF
V gene: TRBV5-4; J gene: TRBJ1-4; D gene: TRBD1; clone size: -; CDR3 DNA: TGTGCCAGCAGCTTTAGGACAGGGACTGAAAAACTGTTTTTT; CDR3 protein: CASSFRTGTEKLFF
V gene: TRBV14; J gene: TRBJ1-2; D gene: -; clone size: -; CDR3 DNA: TGTGCCAGCAGCCAAGATGTTTACTCCGGGGGTTCATATGGCTACACCTTC; CDR3 protein: CASSQDVYSGGSYGYTF
V gene: TRBV5-4; J gene: TRBJ1-2; D gene: TRBD1; clone size: -; CDR3 DNA: TGTGCCAGCAGCCCGGGACAGGGGCCTTCTAACTATGGCTACACCTTC; CDR3 protein: CASSPGQGPSNYGYTF
V gene: TRBV5-1; J gene: TRBJ2-1; D gene: -; clone size: -; CDR3 DNA: TGCGCCAGCAGCTTGGACAGTAGCTCCTACAATGAGCAGTTCTTC; CDR3 protein: CASSLDSSSYNEQFF
V gene: TRBV7-2; J gene: TRBJ2-5; D gene: TRBD2; clone size: -; CDR3 DNA: TGTGCCAGCAGCTTAGGAGCGGGGACGGCAGAGACCCAGTACTTC; CDR3 protein: CASSLGAGTAETQYF
V gene: TRBV7-9; J gene: TRBJ1-4; D gene: -; clone size: -; CDR3 DNA: TGTGCCAGCAGCTTAGCGGCGGGGTTCGGCGAAAAACTGTTTTTT; CDR3 protein: CASSLAAGFGEKLFF
V gene: TRBV28; J gene: TRBJ1-3; D gene: -; clone size: -; CDR3 DNA: TGTGCCAGCAGTCCCGGCGGGACCGGGCTCTCGGGAAACACCATATATTTT; CDR3 protein: CASSPGGTGLSGNTIYF
V gene: TRBV29-1; J gene: TRBJ2-1; D gene: -; clone size: -; CDR3 DNA: TGCAGCGTTGAAGGAATGGGGGGTATGTACAACGAGCAGTTCTTC; CDR3 protein: CSVEGMGGMYNEQFF
V gene: TRBV30; J gene: TRBJ2-3; D gene: TRBD1; clone size: -; CDR3 DNA: TGTGCCTGGAAGCAGGGGGTCTACACAGATACGCAGTATTTT; CDR3 protein: CAWKQGVYTDTQYF
V gene: TRBV7-2; J gene: TRBJ1-3; D gene: -; clone size: -; CDR3 DNA: TGTGCCAGCAGCTTATTCAGAAACTCTGGAAACACCATATATTTT; CDR3 protein: CASSLFRNSGNTIYF
V gene: TRBV30; J gene: TRBJ2-4; D gene: -; clone size: once; CDR3 DNA: TGTGCCTGGAGTGTAAGAGTCAAAAACATTCAGTACTTC; CDR3 protein: CAWSVRVKNIQYF
V gene: TRBV7-6; J gene: TRBJ2-5; D gene: TRBD1; clone size: once; CDR3 DNA: TGTGCCAGCAGCTCCACAGGGGAGAGGGGGACCCAGTACTTC; CDR3 protein: CASSSTGERGTQYF
V gene: TRBV7-2; J gene: TRBJ1-4; D gene: -; clone size: -; CDR3 DNA: TGTGCCAGCAGCTTAGGAGGCAGGGGAAGAGAAGAACTGTTTTTT; CDR3 protein: CASSLGGRGREELFF
V gene: TRBV7-2; J gene: TRBJ1-1; D gene: -; clone size: -; CDR3 DNA: TGTGCCAGCAGCTTAGGACAGCGACACACTGAAGCTTTCTTT; CDR3 protein: CASSLGQRHTEAFF
V gene: TRBV29-1; J gene: TRBJ2-5; D gene: -; clone size: -; CDR3 DNA: TGCAGCGCACGAGGGCAACAAGAGACCCAGTACTTC; CDR3 protein: CSARGQQETQYF
V gene: TRBV19; J gene: TRBJ1-6; D gene: -; clone size: -; CDR3 DNA: TGTGCCAGTAGTATAACGCTGGCATCACCCCTCCACTTT; CDR3 protein: CASSITLASPLHF
V gene: TRBV29-1; J gene: TRBJ2-1; D gene: TRBD2; clone size: -; CDR3 DNA: TGCAGCGTTGCGAGCCCAGCGGGGGGGCCCAATGAGCAGTTCTTC; CDR3 protein: CSVASPAGGPNEQFF
V gene: TRBV27; J gene: TRBJ1-2; D gene: -; clone size: few; CDR3 DNA: TGTGCCAGCAGTCCCCATCGGACAGATTATGGCTACACCTTC; CDR3 protein: CASSPHRTDYGYTF
V gene: TRBV18; J gene: TRBJ1-2; D gene: TRBD1; clone size: -; CDR3 DNA: TGTGCCAGCTCACCACTAACAGGGGGCGATGGCTACACCTTC; CDR3 protein: CASSPLTGGDGYTF
V gene: TRBV4-2; J gene: TRBJ2-7; D gene: TRBD1; clone size: -; CDR3 DNA: TGTGCCAGCAGCTCCCCAGACAGGGGATCCTACGAGCAGTACTTC; CDR3 protein: CASSSPDRGSYEQYF
V gene: TRBV5-1; J gene: TRBJ1-6; D gene: TRBD1; clone size: few; CDR3 DNA: TGCGCCAGCAGCTTAACAGGGGGCGCAAGTTCCTATAATTCACCCCTCCACTTT; CDR3 protein: CASSLTGGASSYNSPLHF
V gene: TRBV15; J gene: TRBJ1-6; D gene: -; clone size: -; CDR3 DNA: TGTGCCACCAGCAAAGGGGAGGGGACCTCATCACCCCTCCACTTT; CDR3 protein: CATSKGEGTSSPLHF
V gene: TRBV6-5; J gene: TRBJ2-7; D gene: TRBD1; clone size: few; CDR3 DNA: TGTGCCAGCAGTCCCGACAGGGCCACGGGCGAGCAGTACTTC; CDR3 protein: CASSPDRATGEQYF
V gene: TRBV7-2; J gene: TRBJ1-3; D gene: -; clone size: -; CDR3 DNA: TGTGCCAGCAGCTCCCAGCAGGGTGGCTCTGGAAACACCATATATTTT; CDR3 protein: CASSSQQGGSGNTIYF
V gene: TRBV29-1; J gene: TRBJ2-1; D gene: TRBD1; clone size: -; CDR3 DNA: TGCAGCGGGGACAGGGGGCTCATTGGGGATGAGCAGTTCTTC; CDR3 protein: CSGDRGLIGDEQFF
V gene: TRBV6-5; J gene: TRBJ1-2; D gene: -; clone size: few; CDR3 DNA: TGTGCCAGCAGCCTAAGGACGGGAAACTATGGCTACACCTTC; CDR3 protein: CASSLRTGNYGYTF
V gene: TRBV30; J gene: TRBJ1-6; D gene: -; clone size: few; CDR3 DNA: TGTGCCTGGACCCTGGGGGCAGGGGATAATTCACCCCTCCACTTT; CDR3 protein: CAWTLGAGDNSPLHF
V gene: TRBV9; J gene: TRBJ1-1; D gene: -; clone size: -; CDR3 DNA: TGTGCCAGCAGCGTAGGGGCTTGGACTGAAGCTTTCTTT; CDR3 protein: CASSVGAWTEAFF
V gene: TRBV7-2; J gene: TRBJ2-5; D gene: -; clone size: -; CDR3 DNA: TGTGCCAGCAGCTCAAGCCGAGGGGCGGGGGCGCTTTTGGAGACCCAGTACTTC; CDR3 protein: CASSSSRGAGALLETQYF
V gene: TRBV6-4; J gene: TRBJ2-2; D gene: -; clone size: few; CDR3 DNA: TGTGCCAGCAGCTTGACAGCAACCGGGGAGCTGTTTTTT; CDR3 protein: CASSLTATGELFF
V gene: TRBV4-2; J gene: TRBJ2-5; D gene: TRBD2; clone size: -; CDR3 DNA: TGTGCCAGCAGCCTCCACCCCGTTTCGGGGGGGCAAGAGACCCAGTACTTC; CDR3 protein: CASSLHPVSGGQETQYF
V gene: TRBV2; J gene: TRBJ2-3; D gene: TRBD2; clone size: -; CDR3 DNA: TGTGCCAGCAGCTTGGGACTAGCGGGGGGCACAGATACGCAGTATTTT; CDR3 protein: CASSLGLAGGTDTQYF
V gene: TRBV5-4; J gene: TRBJ1-5; D gene: TRBD1; clone size: -; CDR3 DNA: TGTGCCAGCAGCTCCGGGACAGGGCCTGATCAGCCCCAGCATTTT; CDR3 protein: CASSSGTGPDQPQHF
V gene: TRBV28; J gene: TRBJ1-5; D gene: -; clone size: -; CDR3 DNA: TGTGCCAGCATGGACAGCCATTATAGCAATCAGCCCCAGCATTTT; CDR3 protein: CASMDSHYSNQPQHF
V gene: TRBV14; J gene: TRBJ1-3; D gene: -; clone size: -; CDR3 DNA: TGTGCCAGCAGCCAATGGAAGGCTAGCTCTGGAAACACCATATATTTT; CDR3 protein: CASSQWKASSGNTIYF
V gene: TRBV6-1; J gene: TRBJ1-2; D gene: TRBD1; clone size: once; CDR3 DNA: TGTGCCAGCAGTGATTGGGACAGGGGTTACTATGGCCACACCTTC; CDR3 protein: CASSDWDRGYYGHTF
V gene: TRBV15; J gene: TRBJ2-2; D gene: -; clone size: once; CDR3 DNA: TGTGCCACCAGCAGAGGTGGGGCCGGGGGGGAGCTGTTTTTT; CDR3 protein: CATSRGGAGGELFF
V gene: TRBV28; J gene: TRBJ2-1; D gene: TRBD2; clone size: -; CDR3 DNA: TGTGCCAGCAGTTTATTTCAGGCGGGGGAGGTCTTC; CDR3 protein: CASSLFQAGEVF
V gene: TRBV18; J gene: TRBJ1-2; D gene: -; clone size: -; CDR3 DNA: TGTGCCAGCTCACCATCCCCGTGGCAGAACTATGGCTACACCTTC; CDR3 protein: CASSPSPWQNYGYTF
V gene: TRBV30; J gene: TRBJ1-2; D gene: -; clone size: few; CDR3 DNA: TGTGCCTGGGCGGGGGGGCCGGGGCAAACCTATGGCTACACCTTC; CDR3 protein: CAWAGGPGQTYGYTF
V gene: TRBV2; J gene: TRBJ1-1; D gene: -; clone size: -; CDR3 DNA: TGTGCCAGCAGTGAAGACGGTGAAGCTTTCTTT; CDR3 protein: CASSEDGEAFF